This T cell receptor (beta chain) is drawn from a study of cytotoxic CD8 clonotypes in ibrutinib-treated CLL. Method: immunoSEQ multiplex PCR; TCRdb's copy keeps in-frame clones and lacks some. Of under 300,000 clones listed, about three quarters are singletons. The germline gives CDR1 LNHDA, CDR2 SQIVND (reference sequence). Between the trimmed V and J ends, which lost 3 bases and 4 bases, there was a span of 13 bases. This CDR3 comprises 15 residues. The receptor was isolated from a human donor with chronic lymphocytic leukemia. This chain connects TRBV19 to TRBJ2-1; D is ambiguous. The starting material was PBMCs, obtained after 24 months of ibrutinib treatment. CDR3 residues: CASSIRLGGYNEQFF. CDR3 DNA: TGTGCCAGTAGTATTAGATTGGGCGGTTACAATGAGCAGTTCTTC.